This T cell receptor (beta chain) was recovered during a study of T cells after yellow fever vaccination. TCRdb used MiXCR to reprocess the 5' RACE reads, holding one entry per CDR3 protein. The data show about 20,000 distinct CDR3 sequences, 4% to 6% seen once. This clonotype was seen repeatedly, ten times or more. Study-level results: For sorted memory subsets on day 0, almost all vaccine-responding clonotypes were undetectable.

V lost 4 bases, J lost 7 bases, and 7 bases stayed unmatched. This CDR3 region has 14 residues. Germline-derived CDR1 and CDR2 are DFQATT and SNEGSKA (reference sequence). This clonotype originated in a young man who received the YFV17D yellow fever vaccine. V usage is TRBV20-1 and J usage is TRBJ1-6; 7 bases line up with TRBD1. Sequencing used PBMCs, either bulk or a sorted T-cell subset (CD4+, CD8+, memory, or dextramer-sorted; not recorded which), obtained roughly 47 days after the first yellow fever vaccination. The CDR3 bases are TGCAGTGCTACCCGGGACAGCAGAAATTCACCCCTCCACTTT. Its protein product is CSATRDSRNSPLHF.